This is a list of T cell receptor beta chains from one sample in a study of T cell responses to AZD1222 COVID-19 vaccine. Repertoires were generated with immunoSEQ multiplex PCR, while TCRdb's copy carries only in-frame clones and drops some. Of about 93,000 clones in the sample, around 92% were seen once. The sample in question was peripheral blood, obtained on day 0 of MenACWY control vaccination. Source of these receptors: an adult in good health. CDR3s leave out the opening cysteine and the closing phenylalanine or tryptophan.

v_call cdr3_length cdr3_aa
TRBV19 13 ATTAGGFNNQPQH
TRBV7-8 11 ASRQGADYGYT
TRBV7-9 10 ASSNSGNEQF
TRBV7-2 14 ASSLAGTGGTDTQY
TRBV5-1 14 ASSLGTARGAYGYT
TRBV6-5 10 ASSENTDTQY
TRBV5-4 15 ASSRSPLAGLTYEQY
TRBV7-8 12 ASSLGALTYEQY
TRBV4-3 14 ASSATSGGRGETQY
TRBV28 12 ASGPGIAKNIQY
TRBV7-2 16 ASSLAADYPSGANVLT
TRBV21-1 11 ASRGRGGNTIY
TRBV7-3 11 ASSASGSGAAF
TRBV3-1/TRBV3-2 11 ASSQAGRNEAF
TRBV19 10 ASSMDGEKLF
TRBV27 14 ASSISLGLHNSPLH
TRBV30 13 AWSAGTGNNSPLH
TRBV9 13 ASSSRTGNTGELF
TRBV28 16 ASSPSGQGAYLDQPQH
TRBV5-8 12 ASSWGPSTDTQY
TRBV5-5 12 ASSFDGSTDTQY
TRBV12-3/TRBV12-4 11 ASSPSRVNTIY
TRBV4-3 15 ASSQAYLGGLQYEQY
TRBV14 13 ASSYSTGGVETQY
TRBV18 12 ASSLDRGKNEQY
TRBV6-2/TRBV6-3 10 ASSYLNQPQH
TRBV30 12 AWSKDVRPGELF
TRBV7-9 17 ASSWPGLIKGAMNTEAF
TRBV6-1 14 ASSGSGFEVTQPQH
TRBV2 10 ASRLEAYGYT